This T cell receptor (beta chain) came from a study of response to subunit inactivated influenza vaccine. This clonotype was detected only a few times. TCRdb ran MiXCR on the RT-PCR reads and lists one entry per CDR3 protein. The data show around 520,000 distinct CDR3 sequences, about 25% seen once. V was pared by 3 bases and J by 6 bases, with 12 bases between. CDR1 is LNHNV and CDR2 is YYDKDF in the germline V gene (reference sequence). This CDR3 has 13 amino acids. The sample consisted of CD4+ T cells sorted from PBMCs, taken roughly 5 days after vaccination. The clonotype comes from a man aged 50-59 years who received an inactivated influenza vaccine. This sequence joins TRBV15 and TRBJ2-7; D is ambiguous. CDR3 residues: CATSSFAGAEQYF. The CDR3 nucleotides are TGTGCCACCAGCAGTTTTGCTGGCGCCGAGCAGTACTTC.